A selection of T cell receptor beta chains follows, all from one sample in a study of blood T cell repertoires in COVID-19. Assay used: immunoSEQ multiplex PCR; TCRdb lists only in-frame clones, some missing. The table lists 200,000 to 250,000 clones, approximately 85% of them singletons. Sequenced material: peripheral blood. All receptors come from a woman in her seventies with COVID-19, enrolled during active disease. Both conserved end residues are part of each CDR3. The D gene is left open where the match is weak. Rows may omit the clone size; those that give it use once, few, many or a size class.

cdr3_aa: CASTWTSGINEQFF; cdr3_nt: TGTGCCAGTACGTGGACTAGCGGGATAAATGAGCAGTTCTTC; d_call: TRBD2; v_call: TRBV11-2; clone_size: -; j_call: TRBJ2-1
cdr3_aa: CASSQGPEQYF; cdr3_nt: TGTGCCAGCAGCCAAGGGCCCGAGCAGTACTTC; d_call: -; v_call: TRBV14; clone_size: -; j_call: TRBJ2-7
cdr3_aa: CASRPGTSVHNEQFF; cdr3_nt: TGTGCCAGCAGGCCCGGGACTAGCGTCCACAATGAGCAGTTCTTC; d_call: TRBD2; v_call: TRBV2; clone_size: -; j_call: TRBJ2-1
cdr3_aa: CASSQGVRGNTEAFF; cdr3_nt: TGTGCCAGCAGCCAAGGAGTAAGGGGAAACACTGAAGCTTTCTTT; d_call: -; v_call: TRBV3-1/TRBV3-2; clone_size: -; j_call: TRBJ1-1
cdr3_aa: CASTSPGLAGDNEQFF; cdr3_nt: TGTGCCAGTACCTCACCGGGACTAGCGGGGGACAATGAGCAGTTCTTC; d_call: TRBD2; v_call: TRBV19; clone_size: -; j_call: TRBJ2-1
cdr3_aa: CASSFMRRGTGELFF; cdr3_nt: TGTGCCAGCAGCTTTATGCGTCGGGGCACCGGGGAGCTGTTTTTT; d_call: -; v_call: TRBV7-9; clone_size: -; j_call: TRBJ2-2
cdr3_aa: CASSPSRRSGTNEQFF; cdr3_nt: TGTGCCAGCAGTCCCTCTCGGAGGTCCGGAACAAATGAGCAGTTCTTC; d_call: -; v_call: TRBV27; clone_size: -; j_call: TRBJ2-1
cdr3_aa: CASARGGALKTQYF; cdr3_nt: TGTGCCAGCGCCCGTGGGGGGGCTTTAAAGACCCAGTACTTC; d_call: -; v_call: TRBV9; clone_size: -; j_call: TRBJ2-5
cdr3_aa: CASSLRQGTGVFYGYTF; cdr3_nt: TGTGCCAGCAGCCTCCGACAGGGAACAGGGGTTTTCTATGGCTACACCTTC; d_call: TRBD1; v_call: TRBV5-6; clone_size: -; j_call: TRBJ1-2
cdr3_aa: CASSYSAGGDEQYF; cdr3_nt: TGTGCCAGCAGTTACTCAGCAGGGGGAGACGAGCAGTACTTC; d_call: TRBD1; v_call: TRBV6-5; clone_size: once; j_call: TRBJ2-7
cdr3_aa: CASSFGPGQGEETQYF; cdr3_nt: TGTGCCAGCAGTTTCGGACCGGGACAGGGTGAGGAGACCCAGTACTTC; d_call: TRBD1; v_call: TRBV6-2/TRBV6-3; clone_size: -; j_call: TRBJ2-5
cdr3_aa: CASSFGGGYGYTF; cdr3_nt: TGTGCCAGCAGTTTTGGGGGAGGCTATGGCTACACCTTC; d_call: -; v_call: TRBV28; clone_size: -; j_call: TRBJ1-2
cdr3_aa: CASSIGRAPGPWSNQPQHF; cdr3_nt: TGTGCCAGTAGTATCGGGAGGGCTCCGGGCCCCTGGAGCAATCAGCCCCAGCATTTT; d_call: -; v_call: TRBV19; clone_size: -; j_call: TRBJ1-5
cdr3_aa: CASSSDRENIQYF; cdr3_nt: TGTGCCAGCTCAAGTGACAGGGAAAACATTCAGTACTTC; d_call: TRBD1; v_call: TRBV18; clone_size: -; j_call: TRBJ2-4
cdr3_aa: CASSQGQGEGYTF; cdr3_nt: TGTGCCAGCTCACAGGGACAGGGGGAAGGCTACACCTTC; d_call: TRBD1; v_call: TRBV18; clone_size: -; j_call: TRBJ1-2
cdr3_aa: CASSVLAGVNEQFF; cdr3_nt: TGTGCCAGCAGCGTACTAGCGGGAGTCAATGAGCAGTTCTTC; d_call: TRBD2; v_call: TRBV9; clone_size: -; j_call: TRBJ2-1
cdr3_aa: CASSQGANNYGYTF; cdr3_nt: TGTGCCAGCAGCCAAGGGGCTAATAACTATGGCTACACCTTC; d_call: -; v_call: TRBV4-2; clone_size: few; j_call: TRBJ1-2
cdr3_aa: CASRELAGLNEQFF; cdr3_nt: TGTGCCAGCCGGGAACTAGCGGGATTAAATGAGCAGTTCTTC; d_call: TRBD2; v_call: TRBV2; clone_size: -; j_call: TRBJ2-1
cdr3_aa: CASSNPGPGTGELFF; cdr3_nt: TGTGCCAGCAGCAATCCAGGACCAGGGACCGGGGAGCTGTTTTTT; d_call: -; v_call: TRBV5-6; clone_size: -; j_call: TRBJ2-2
cdr3_aa: CASSSDRGQQPQHF; cdr3_nt: TGTGCCAGCAGCTCGGACAGGGGGCAGCAGCCCCAGCATTTT; d_call: TRBD1; v_call: TRBV7-2; clone_size: -; j_call: TRBJ1-5
cdr3_aa: CASSLRTGYGYTF; cdr3_nt: TGTGCCAGCAGCCTCCGGACAGGGTATGGCTACACCTTC; d_call: TRBD1; v_call: TRBV27; clone_size: once; j_call: TRBJ1-2
cdr3_aa: CAAGRGYTGELFF; cdr3_nt: TGTGCTGCCGGGCGGGGGTACACCGGGGAGCTGTTTTTT; d_call: TRBD2; v_call: TRBV12-3/TRBV12-4; clone_size: once; j_call: TRBJ2-2
cdr3_aa: CASSLRRQGNTEAFF; cdr3_nt: TGTGCCAGCAGTTTACGACGACAGGGGAACACTGAAGCTTTCTTT; d_call: TRBD1; v_call: TRBV28; clone_size: -; j_call: TRBJ1-1
cdr3_aa: CASSLVGGTWETQYF; cdr3_nt: TGTGCCAGCAGCTTAGTTGGCGGTACGTGGGAGACCCAGTACTTC; d_call: -; v_call: TRBV7-2; clone_size: -; j_call: TRBJ2-5
cdr3_aa: CASSQTGRNTGELFF; cdr3_nt: TGTGCCAGCAGCCAAACAGGGCGAAACACCGGGGAGCTGTTTTTT; d_call: -; v_call: TRBV14; clone_size: -; j_call: TRBJ2-2
cdr3_aa: CASSIPGAISGNTIYF; cdr3_nt: TGTGCCAGCAGTATACCCGGAGCAATCTCTGGAAACACCATATATTTT; d_call: -; v_call: TRBV28; clone_size: -; j_call: TRBJ1-3
cdr3_aa: CASTSITGFVSPLHF; cdr3_nt: TGTGCCAGCACCTCAATAACAGGGTTCGTTTCACCCCTCCACTTT; d_call: -; v_call: TRBV11-2; clone_size: -; j_call: TRBJ1-6
cdr3_aa: CAWTYLTGGQSGYTF; cdr3_nt: TGTGCCTGGACCTACCTAACAGGGGGCCAGTCAGGCTACACCTTC; d_call: TRBD1; v_call: TRBV30; clone_size: -; j_call: TRBJ1-2
cdr3_aa: CSVPGTGEGYYGYTF; cdr3_nt: TGCAGCGTGCCCGGGACAGGGGAGGGATACTATGGCTACACCTTC; d_call: TRBD1; v_call: TRBV29-1; clone_size: -; j_call: TRBJ1-2
cdr3_aa: CASSSGLTNTGELFF; cdr3_nt: TGTGCCAGCAGCTCGGGACTCACGAACACCGGGGAGCTGTTTTTT; d_call: -; v_call: TRBV11-2; clone_size: -; j_call: TRBJ2-2
cdr3_aa: CASSLQGTYSGNTIYF; cdr3_nt: TGTGCCAGCAGCCTACAGGGAACTTACTCTGGAAACACCATATATTTT; d_call: -; v_call: TRBV3-1/TRBV3-2; clone_size: -; j_call: TRBJ1-3
cdr3_aa: CASSQAGQGIGAEAFF; cdr3_nt: TGCGCCAGCAGCCAGGCGGGACAGGGGATAGGAGCTGAAGCTTTCTTT; d_call: TRBD1; v_call: TRBV4-3; clone_size: -; j_call: TRBJ1-1
cdr3_aa: CASRHSSGSYEQYF; cdr3_nt: TGTGCCAGCAGACACTCTAGCGGTTCCTACGAGCAGTACTTC; d_call: TRBD2; v_call: TRBV28; clone_size: -; j_call: TRBJ2-7
cdr3_aa: CASSPDSYNSPLHF; cdr3_nt: TGTGCCAGCAGCCCGGACAGTTATAATTCACCCCTCCACTTT; d_call: -; v_call: TRBV7-9; clone_size: -; j_call: TRBJ1-6
cdr3_aa: CASSLTPTGTGTYEQYF; cdr3_nt: TGTGCCAGCAGCTTGACCCCGACAGGGACGGGAACCTACGAGCAGTACTTC; d_call: TRBD1; v_call: TRBV7-9; clone_size: -; j_call: TRBJ2-7
cdr3_aa: CASNPGDNSYEQYF; cdr3_nt: TGTGCCAGTAATCCGGGAGACAACTCCTACGAGCAGTACTTC; d_call: -; v_call: TRBV19; clone_size: few; j_call: TRBJ2-7
cdr3_aa: CATLPGQGSPGGYTF; cdr3_nt: TGTGCCACGCTACCGGGACAGGGATCCCCCGGCGGCTACACCTTC; d_call: TRBD1; v_call: TRBV10-3; clone_size: -; j_call: TRBJ1-2
cdr3_aa: CASSLATTGANYGYTF; cdr3_nt: TGTGCCAGCAGCTTAGCCACGACAGGGGCTAACTATGGCTACACCTTC; d_call: TRBD1; v_call: TRBV7-9; clone_size: -; j_call: TRBJ1-2
cdr3_aa: CASKSGLNTEAFF; cdr3_nt: TGTGCCAGCAAGTCTGGGCTGAACACTGAAGCTTTCTTT; d_call: -; v_call: TRBV2; clone_size: few; j_call: TRBJ1-1
cdr3_aa: CASSQLDSHTEAFF; cdr3_nt: TGTGCCAGCTCACAACTGGACAGTCACACTGAAGCTTTCTTT; d_call: -; v_call: TRBV18; clone_size: -; j_call: TRBJ1-1
cdr3_aa: CAVRDSYTDTQYF; cdr3_nt: TGTGCCGTCCGGGACAGCTACACAGATACGCAGTATTTT; d_call: TRBD1; v_call: TRBV2; clone_size: -; j_call: TRBJ2-3
cdr3_aa: CASSLTVYNEQFF; cdr3_nt: TGTGCCAGCAGCTTAACTGTATACAATGAGCAGTTCTTC; d_call: -; v_call: TRBV7-9; clone_size: few; j_call: TRBJ2-1
cdr3_aa: CASSLDSYQPQHF; cdr3_nt: TGTGCCAGCAGTCTAGACAGCTACCAGCCCCAGCATTTT; d_call: -; v_call: TRBV28; clone_size: once; j_call: TRBJ1-5
cdr3_aa: CASSPRRTGIDTEAFF; cdr3_nt: TGTGCCAGCAGCCCAAGGCGTACAGGGATTGACACTGAAGCTTTCTTT; d_call: -; v_call: TRBV3-1/TRBV3-2; clone_size: -; j_call: TRBJ1-1
cdr3_aa: CASSPLVVPDTQYF; cdr3_nt: TGCGCCAGCAGCCCTCTAGTTGTCCCAGATACGCAGTATTTT; d_call: -; v_call: TRBV5-1; clone_size: -; j_call: TRBJ2-3
cdr3_aa: CASSLVRGSTDTQYF; cdr3_nt: TGTGCCAGCAGCTTAGTCCGCGGGAGCACAGATACGCAGTATTTT; d_call: -; v_call: TRBV7-2; clone_size: -; j_call: TRBJ2-3
cdr3_aa: CASSQGPGQANNEQFF; cdr3_nt: TGTGCCAGTAGTCAAGGACCGGGACAGGCAAACAATGAGCAGTTCTTC; d_call: TRBD1; v_call: TRBV19; clone_size: -; j_call: TRBJ2-1
cdr3_aa: CASSQRDTGVNSPLHF; cdr3_nt: TGTGCCAGCAGCCAACGTGACACCGGTGTTAATTCACCCCTCCACTTT; d_call: -; v_call: TRBV3-1/TRBV3-2; clone_size: -; j_call: TRBJ1-6
cdr3_aa: CASSLLGKTYEQYF; cdr3_nt: TGTGCCAGCAGCTTACTTGGCAAAACCTACGAGCAGTACTTC; d_call: -; v_call: TRBV13; clone_size: -; j_call: TRBJ2-7
cdr3_aa: CASSLAGGQWAGELFF; cdr3_nt: TGCGCCAGCAGCTTGGCCGGGGGACAGTGGGCCGGGGAGCTGTTTTTT; d_call: -; v_call: TRBV5-1; clone_size: -; j_call: TRBJ2-2